This TCR beta chain was sequenced during a study of shared T cell receptors in the human thymus. Measured with immunoSEQ multiplex PCR; TCRdb has only the in-frame clones, and not every one. The repertoire holds around 730,000 clones, with 70% to 90% as singletons. The trim removed 8 bases at V and 10 bases at J, leaving 20 bases unmatched. This CDR3 contains 15 residues. CDR1 and CDR2 (germline): SGHTS, YDEGEE. These data were likewise used in another study, on human thymus T cells. This second report adds: Resected material from corrective heart surgery provided the thymus tissue analysed.

This receptor was obtained from a girl in the first two years of life with a congenital heart defect. The chain employs TRBV5-8 and TRBJ1-2; 7 positions agree with TRBD1. Sequences were obtained from thymocytes. The CDR3 DNA follows: TGTGCCAGGATCATGGGGGGACAGCAAGTGGGTGTCTACACCTTC. It encodes CARIMGGQQVGVYTF. Full variable domain (remainder filled in from reference TRBV5-8 and TRBJ1-2): EAGVTQSPTHLIKTRGQQATLRCSPISGHTSVYWYQQALGLGLQFLLWYDEGEERNRGNFPPRFSGRQFPNYSSELNVNALELEDSALYLCARIMGGQQVGVYTFGSGTRLTVV.